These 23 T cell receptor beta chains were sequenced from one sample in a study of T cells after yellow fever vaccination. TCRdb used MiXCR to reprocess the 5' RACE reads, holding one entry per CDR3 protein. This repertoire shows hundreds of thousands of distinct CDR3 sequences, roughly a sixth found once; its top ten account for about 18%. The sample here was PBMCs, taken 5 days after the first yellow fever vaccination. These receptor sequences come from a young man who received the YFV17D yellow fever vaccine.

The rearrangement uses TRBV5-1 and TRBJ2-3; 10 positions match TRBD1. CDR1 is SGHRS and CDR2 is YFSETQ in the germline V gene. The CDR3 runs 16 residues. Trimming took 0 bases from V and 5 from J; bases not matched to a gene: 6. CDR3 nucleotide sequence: TGCGCCAGCAGCTTGGCCGGGACAGGGGTTGGAGATACGCAGTATTTT. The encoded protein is CASSLAGTGVGDTQYF.

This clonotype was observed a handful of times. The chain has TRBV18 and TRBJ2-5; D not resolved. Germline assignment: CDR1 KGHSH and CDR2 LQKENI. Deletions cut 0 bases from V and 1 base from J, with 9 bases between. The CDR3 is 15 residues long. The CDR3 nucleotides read TGTGCCAGCTCACCACCGGGATCCGCCCAAGAGACCCAGTACTTC. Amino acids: CASSPPGSAQETQYF.

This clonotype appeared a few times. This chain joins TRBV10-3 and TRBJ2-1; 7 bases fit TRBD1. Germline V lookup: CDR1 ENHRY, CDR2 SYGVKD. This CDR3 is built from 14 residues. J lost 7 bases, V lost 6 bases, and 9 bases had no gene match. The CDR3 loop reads CAISQRQGRNEQFF. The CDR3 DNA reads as TGTGCCATCAGCCAAAGACAGGGACGGAATGAGCAGTTCTTC.

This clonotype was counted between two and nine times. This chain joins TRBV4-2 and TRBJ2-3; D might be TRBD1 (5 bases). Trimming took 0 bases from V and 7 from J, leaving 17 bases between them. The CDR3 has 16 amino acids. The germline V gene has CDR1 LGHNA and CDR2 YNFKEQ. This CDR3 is CASSQDLDSSAYTQYF. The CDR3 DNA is TGTGCCAGCAGCCAAGATCTAGACAGCTCGGCGTATACGCAGTATTTT.

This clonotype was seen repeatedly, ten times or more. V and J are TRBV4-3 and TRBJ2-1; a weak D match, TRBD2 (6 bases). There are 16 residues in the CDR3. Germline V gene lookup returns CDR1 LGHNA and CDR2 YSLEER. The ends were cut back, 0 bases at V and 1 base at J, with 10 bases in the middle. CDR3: CASSQDGGGSYNEQFF. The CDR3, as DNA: TGCGCCAGCAGCCAAGATGGGGGAGGTTCCTACAATGAGCAGTTCTTC.

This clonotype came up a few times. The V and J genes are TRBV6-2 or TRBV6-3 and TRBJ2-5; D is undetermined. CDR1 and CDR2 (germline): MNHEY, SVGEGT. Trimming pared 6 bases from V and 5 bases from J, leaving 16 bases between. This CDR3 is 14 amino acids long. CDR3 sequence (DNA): TGTGCCAGCAGCGTACTGGGCATGTGGGAGACCCAGTACTTC. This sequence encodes CASSVLGMWETQYF.

CDR3 residues: CASSRTGEASGYTF. DNA of the CDR3: TGTGCCAGCAGCCGGACAGGGGAGGCCAGTGGCTACACCTTC. The chain links TRBV7-9 to TRBJ1-2, with 9 bases matching TRBD1. J lost 7 bases, V lost 5 bases, and 8 bases had no gene match. The length of the CDR3 is 14 residues. Germline-derived CDR1 and CDR2 are SEHNR and FQNEAQ (reference sequence).

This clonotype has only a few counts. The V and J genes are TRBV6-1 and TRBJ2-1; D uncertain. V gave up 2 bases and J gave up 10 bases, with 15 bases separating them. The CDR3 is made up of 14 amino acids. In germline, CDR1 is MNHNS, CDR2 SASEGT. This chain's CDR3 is CASSERLLEVEQFF. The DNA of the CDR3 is TGTGCCAGCAGTGAAAGGCTCCTTGAAGTGGAGCAGTTCTTC.

The CDR3 spells CASSWDVNTGELFF. For the CDR3, the DNA is TGTGCCAGCAGTTGGGACGTGAACACCGGGGAGCTGTTTTTT. The chain has TRBV12-3 or TRBV12-4 and TRBJ2-2; D tentatively fits TRBD1 or TRBD2 (5 bases each). The V and J ends lost 4 bases and 1 base respectively, with 7 bases between them. This CDR3 region has 14 residues.

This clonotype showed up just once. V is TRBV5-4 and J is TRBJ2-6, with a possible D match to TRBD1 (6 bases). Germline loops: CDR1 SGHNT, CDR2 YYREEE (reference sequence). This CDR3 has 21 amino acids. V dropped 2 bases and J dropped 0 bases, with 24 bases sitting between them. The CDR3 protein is CASSFLAFWGQEYSGANVLTF. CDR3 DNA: TGTGCCAGCAGCTTCCTTGCGTTTTGGGGACAAGAATACTCTGGGGCCAACGTCCTGACTTTC.

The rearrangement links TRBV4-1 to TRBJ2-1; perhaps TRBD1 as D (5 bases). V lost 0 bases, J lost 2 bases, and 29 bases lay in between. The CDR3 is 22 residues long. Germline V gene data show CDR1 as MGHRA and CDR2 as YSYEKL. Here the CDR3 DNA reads TGCGCCAGCAGCCAAGACCCCCCAGGGCGAAATCCTCTCGCCGCTCCCTACAATGAGCAGTTCTTC. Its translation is CASSQDPPGRNPLAAPYNEQFF.

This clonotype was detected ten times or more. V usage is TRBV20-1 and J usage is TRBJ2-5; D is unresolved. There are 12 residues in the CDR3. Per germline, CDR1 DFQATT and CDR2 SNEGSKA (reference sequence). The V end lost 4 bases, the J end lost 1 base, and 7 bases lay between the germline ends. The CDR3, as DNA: TGCAGTGCTACCCCGCCCCAAGAGACCCAGTACTTC. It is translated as CSATPPQETQYF.

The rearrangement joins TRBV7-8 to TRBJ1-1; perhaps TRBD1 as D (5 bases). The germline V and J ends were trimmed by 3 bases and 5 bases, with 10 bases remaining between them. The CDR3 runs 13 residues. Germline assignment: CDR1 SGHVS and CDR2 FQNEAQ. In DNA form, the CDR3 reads TGTGCCAGCAGCTTGGGGGTACTAACTGAAGCTTTCTTT. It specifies CASSLGVLTEAFF.

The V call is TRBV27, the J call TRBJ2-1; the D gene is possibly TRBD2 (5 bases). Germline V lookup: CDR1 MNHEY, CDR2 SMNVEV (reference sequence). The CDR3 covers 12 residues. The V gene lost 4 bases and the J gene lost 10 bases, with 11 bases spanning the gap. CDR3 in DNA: TGTGCCAGCAGTTACGCGGGCCTGGAGCAGTTCTTC. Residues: CASSYAGLEQFF.

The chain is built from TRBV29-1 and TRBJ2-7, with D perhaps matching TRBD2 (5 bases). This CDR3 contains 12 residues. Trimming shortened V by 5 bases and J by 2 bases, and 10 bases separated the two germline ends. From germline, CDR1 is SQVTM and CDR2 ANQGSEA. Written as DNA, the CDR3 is TGCAGCGTTACACTCGGGGCCTACGAGCAGTACTTC. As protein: CSVTLGAYEQYF.

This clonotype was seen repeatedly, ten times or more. CDR3 nucleotides: TGTGCCAGCTCACTGGGACAGGGGAAGAACAATGAGCAGTTCTTC. It codes for CASSLGQGKNNEQFF. The rearrangement joins TRBV18 to TRBJ2-1; 10 nucleotides match TRBD1. Germline loops: CDR1 KGHSH, CDR2 LQKENI. This CDR3 is built from 15 residues. With 4 bases clipped from V and 5 bases from J, the junction kept 5 bases outside the gene matches.

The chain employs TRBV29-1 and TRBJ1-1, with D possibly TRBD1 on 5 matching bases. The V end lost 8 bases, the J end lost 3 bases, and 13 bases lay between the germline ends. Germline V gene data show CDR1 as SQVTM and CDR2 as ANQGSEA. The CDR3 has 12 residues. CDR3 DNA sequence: TGCAGCCCGACGGGACCCGACACTGAAGCTTTCTTT. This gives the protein CSPTGPDTEAFF.

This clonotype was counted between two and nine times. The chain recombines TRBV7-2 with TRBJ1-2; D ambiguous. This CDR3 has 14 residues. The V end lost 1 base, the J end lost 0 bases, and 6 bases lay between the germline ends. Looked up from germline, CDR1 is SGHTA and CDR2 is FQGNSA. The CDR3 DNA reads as TGTGCCAGCAGCTTAGACACCTCTAACTATGGCTACACCTTC. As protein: CASSLDTSNYGYTF.

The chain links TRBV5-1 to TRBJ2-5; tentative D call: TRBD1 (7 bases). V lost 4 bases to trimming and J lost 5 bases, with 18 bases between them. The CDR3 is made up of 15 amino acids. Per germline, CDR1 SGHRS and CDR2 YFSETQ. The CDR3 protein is CASSTGDSGGETQYF. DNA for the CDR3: TGCGCCAGCAGCACGGGGGACAGCGGTGGGGAGACCCAGTACTTC.

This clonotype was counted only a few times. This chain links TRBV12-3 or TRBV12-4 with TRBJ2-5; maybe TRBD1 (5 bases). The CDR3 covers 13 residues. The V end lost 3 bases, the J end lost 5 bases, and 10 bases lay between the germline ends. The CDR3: CASSLWGRETQYF. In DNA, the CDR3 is TGTGCCAGCAGTTTGTGGGGCCGGGAGACCCAGTACTTC.

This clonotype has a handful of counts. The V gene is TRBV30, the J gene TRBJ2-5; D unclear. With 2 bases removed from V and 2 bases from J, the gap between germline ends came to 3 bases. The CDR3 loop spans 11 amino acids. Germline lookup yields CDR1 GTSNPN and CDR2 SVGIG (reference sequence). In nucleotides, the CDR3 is TGTGCCTGGAGTCGACAAGAGACCCAGTACTTC. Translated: CAWSRQETQYF.

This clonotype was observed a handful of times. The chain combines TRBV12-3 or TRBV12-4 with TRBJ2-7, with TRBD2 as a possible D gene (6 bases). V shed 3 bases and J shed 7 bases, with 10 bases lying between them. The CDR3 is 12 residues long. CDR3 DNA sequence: TGTGCCAGCAGTTTTGGGGGAGGAGAGCAGTACGTC. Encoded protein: CASSFGGGEQYV.

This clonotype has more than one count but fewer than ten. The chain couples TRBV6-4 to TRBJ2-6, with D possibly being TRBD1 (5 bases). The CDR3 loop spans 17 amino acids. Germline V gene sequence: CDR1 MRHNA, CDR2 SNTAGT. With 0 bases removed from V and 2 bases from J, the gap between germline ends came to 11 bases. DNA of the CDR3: TGTGCCAGCAGTGACTCCTTCTCAGGGCCTGGGGCCAACGTCCTGACTTTC. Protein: CASSDSFSGPGANVLTF.